These 25 T cell receptor beta chains originate from one sample sequenced in a study of OX40 agonist ivuxolimab in advanced cancers. Profiling relied on immunoSEQ multiplex PCR, and the TCRdb table lists in-frame clones only, not all of them. The sample includes roughly 60,000 clones, 85% to 90% of them seen just once. The sample was CD4+ or CD8+ T cells sorted from blood, taken in a trial of the OX40 agonist ivuxolimab. These receptor sequences come from an adult with an advanced solid tumor such as melanoma, head and neck, liver or kidney cancer.

This chain links TRBV7-2 with TRBJ2-5; 9 bases are a match to TRBD2. Germline trimming cut 5 bases from V and 2 bases from J; bases unmatched to any gene: 6. Germline V gene lookup returns CDR1 SGHTA and CDR2 FQGNSA. The CDR3 covers 15 residues. CDR3 sequence reads: CASSLQAGGQETQYF. The CDR3 region has the DNA TGTGCCAGCAGCCTCCAAGCGGGGGGACAAGAGACCCAGTACTTC.

J is TRBJ2-3 and V is TRBV27; D may be TRBD2 (5 bases). Germline CDR1 MNHEY, CDR2 SMNVEV (reference sequence). The CDR3 totals 12 residues. The V end was cut by 7 bases, the J end by 2 bases, with 7 bases between. CDR3 protein: CASTDFTDTQYF. DNA for the CDR3: TGTGCCAGCACGGACTTCACAGATACGCAGTATTTT.

The chain recombines TRBV15 with TRBJ1-3, with 7 bases lining up with TRBD1. The V gene end was trimmed by 3 bases and the J gene end by 5 bases; junction bases not matched to a gene: 7. CDR3 length: 15 amino acids. The germline gives CDR1 LNHNV, CDR2 YYDKDF (reference sequence). For the CDR3, the DNA is TGTGCCACCAGCAGGCTCGGGACAGAGAGAAACACCATATATTTT. This translates into CATSRLGTERNTIYF.

The rearrangement uses TRBV19 and TRBJ2-7, with D hard to call. The length of the CDR3 is 14 residues. Germline V gene lookup returns CDR1 LNHDA and CDR2 SQIVND (reference sequence). Trimming removed 1 base from V and 1 base from J, with 8 bases in between. CDR3 in amino acids: CASSIGTASYEQYF. CDR3 sequence (DNA): TGTGCCAGTAGTATAGGGACCGCTTCCTACGAGCAGTACTTC.

The V gene is TRBV7-2, the J gene TRBJ1-5; 10 nucleotides match TRBD1. Per germline, CDR1 SGHTA and CDR2 FQGNSA. Trimming took 5 bases from V and 3 from J; bases not matched to a gene: 10. The CDR3 covers 17 residues. The CDR3 spells CASSPKRGTGDNQPQHF. CDR3 sequence (DNA): TGTGCCAGCAGCCCTAAGAGGGGGACAGGGGACAATCAGCCCCAGCATTTT.

This chain links TRBV7-8 with TRBJ1-1; D unresolved. Trimming pared 4 bases from V and 4 bases from J, leaving 7 bases between. The CDR3 consists of 12 residues. Per the germline V gene, CDR1 is SGHVS and CDR2 is FQNEAQ. CDR3 sequence: CASSSGPTEAFF. The CDR3 region has the DNA TGTGCCAGCAGCTCTGGACCCACTGAAGCTTTCTTT.

The J gene is TRBJ1-1, the V gene TRBV6-1; TRBD1 might be the D (5 bases). Germline CDR1 reads MNHNS; CDR2 reads SASEGT. The CDR3 contains 15 residues. V lost 11 bases and J 0 bases, leaving 19 bases between the germline ends. The CDR3 region is CAATEYGTVNTEAFF. The CDR3 region has the DNA TGTGCCGCTACGGAATACGGGACGGTGAACACTGAAGCTTTCTTT.

V usage is TRBV25-1 and J usage is TRBJ2-3, with D unresolved. Trimming pared 0 bases from V and 1 base from J, leaving 2 bases between. The CDR3 runs 13 residues. Germline V gene lookup returns CDR1 MGHDK and CDR2 SYGVNS. The CDR3 sequence: CASSEYGTDTQYF. The DNA of the CDR3 is TGTGCCAGCAGTGAATACGGCACAGATACGCAGTATTTT. Filled out from reference TRBV25-1 and TRBJ2-3, the complete variable domain reads EADIYQTPRYLVIGTGKKITLECSQTMGHDKMYWYQQDPGMELHLIHYSYGVNSTEKGDLSSESTVSRIRTEHFPLTLESARPSHTSQYLCASSEYGTDTQYFGPGTRLTVL.

The chain recombines TRBV15 with TRBJ2-1, with D possibly TRBD1 on 6 matching bases. The CDR3 consists of 15 residues. Germline V CDR1 and CDR2: LNHNV, YYDKDF (reference sequence). Trimming shortened V by 5 bases and J by 0 bases, and 11 bases separated the two germline ends. The CDR3 here is CATSGQWGSYNEQFF. CDR3 nucleotides: TGTGCCACCAGCGGACAGTGGGGCTCCTACAATGAGCAGTTCTTC.

J is TRBJ2-7 and V is TRBV7-2; TRBD2 aligns across 7 bases. The germline V gene has CDR1 SGHTA and CDR2 FQGNSA. CDR3 length equals 18 residues. Trimming at V came to 3 bases and at J to 7 bases, leaving 21 bases not matched to a gene. The CDR3 coding sequence is TGTGCCAGCAGCTTTGCGGAGGTGGGGGGGTCGACTCCTGAGGAGCAGTACTTC. It specifies CASSFAEVGGSTPEEQYF.

The chain combines TRBV15 with TRBJ2-7; D is unclear. CDR3 length equals 13 residues. In germline, CDR1 is LNHNV, CDR2 YYDKDF (reference sequence). Trimming removed 3 bases from V and 3 bases from J, with 9 bases in between. The CDR3, as DNA: TGTGCCACCAGCAGGGGAAGCAGCTACGAGCAGTACTTC. Residues: CATSRGSSYEQYF.

The chain carries TRBV4-2 and TRBJ2-1; TRBD2 agrees at 13 bases. Germline trimming cut 0 bases from V and 1 base from J; bases unmatched to any gene: 12. The CDR3 length is 21 residues. Germline V gene sequence: CDR1 LGHNA, CDR2 YNFKEQ. As DNA, the CDR3 is TGTGCCAGCAGCCAAGATGGTTGGACTAGCGGGAGTCCTAATTCCTACAATGAGCAGTTCTTC. As protein: CASSQDGWTSGSPNSYNEQFF.

The V gene is TRBV4-2, the J gene TRBJ2-1; D not resolved. V shed 4 bases and J shed 1 base, with 11 bases lying between them. Germline CDR1 is LGHNA and CDR2 is YNFKEQ. The CDR3 has 15 residues. CDR3 region: CASSLQTPSYNEQFF. CDR3 bases: TGTGCCAGCAGCCTCCAGACCCCTTCCTACAATGAGCAGTTCTTC.

The count of this clone is one. The chain carries TRBV27 and TRBJ2-5, with 7 bases fitting TRBD1. Trimming took 1 base from V and 4 from J; bases not matched to a gene: 6. Germline CDR1 and CDR2: MNHEY and SMNVEV (reference sequence). The CDR3 is 15 residues long. The CDR3 here is CASSLFGRDRETQYF. DNA for the CDR3: TGTGCCAGCAGTTTATTTGGTCGGGACAGAGAGACCCAGTACTTC.

Here the CDR3 DNA reads TGTGCCAGCAGTGCCCGCAGCACTGAAGCTTTCTTT. Translation gives CASSARSTEAFF. The chain joins TRBV25-1 to TRBJ1-1; D is unclear. Deletions cut 4 bases from V and 4 bases from J, with 7 bases between. The CDR3 spans 12 residues. Germline CDR1 and CDR2: MGHDK and SYGVNS.

J is TRBJ1-1 and V is TRBV7-6, with a weak D call TRBD1 (5 bases). The CDR3 totals 14 residues. Germline V CDR1 and CDR2: SGHVS, FNYEAQ. V was cut by 1 base and J by 2 bases, with 8 bases left in between. The chain's CDR3 is CASSLVGGNTEAFF. DNA of the CDR3: TGTGCCAGCAGCTTAGTGGGGGGAAACACTGAAGCTTTCTTT. The whole variable domain, filled in from reference TRBV7-6 and TRBJ1-1, reads GAGVSQSPRYKVTKRGQDVALRCDPISGHVSLYWYRQALGQGPEFLTYFNYEAQQDKSGLPNDRFSAERPEGSISTLTIQRTEQRDSAMYRCASSLVGGNTEAFFGQGTRLTVV.

The V call is TRBV5-1, the J call TRBJ1-2, with D uncertain. Germline values: CDR1 SGHRS, CDR2 YFSETQ. With 4 bases removed from V and 6 bases from J, the gap between germline ends came to 16 bases. There are 14 residues in the CDR3. CDR3 in amino acids: CASSPTGRGDGYTF. CDR3 coding DNA: TGCGCCAGCAGCCCGACGGGGAGAGGCGATGGCTACACCTTC.

DNA of the CDR3: TGCAGTGCTCGGACGGCCTATGGCTACACCTTC. It codes for CSARTAYGYTF. The chain employs TRBV20-1 and TRBJ1-2; D call uncertain. The CDR3 has 11 amino acids. Germline loops: CDR1 DFQATT, CDR2 SNEGSKA (reference sequence). V was trimmed by 5 bases and J by 4 bases, leaving 8 bases between them.

This rearrangement joins TRBV11-2 to TRBJ2-5; 10 bases match TRBD1. With the DNA end fitting TRBJ2-7 better, the J assignment may be wrong. There are 15 residues in the CDR3. Per the germline V gene, CDR1 is SGHAT and CDR2 is FQNNGV. The CDR3 sequence is CASSLPTGGRHEQYF. Here the CDR3 DNA reads TGTGCCAGCAGCTTACCGACAGGGGGCCGCCACGAGCAGTACTTC.

The V gene is TRBV5-1, the J gene TRBJ1-1; D gene ambiguous. V was cut by 0 bases and J by 8 bases, with 23 bases left in between. Germline-derived CDR1 and CDR2 are SGHRS and YFSETQ. This CDR3 region has 17 residues. CDR3 coding DNA: TGCGCCAGCAGCTTGGCCTTGTCGTCCGGTGGGAGTGTCGAAGCTTTCTTT. Encoded protein: CASSLALSSGGSVEAFF.

The CDR3 DNA reads as TGTGCCAGCAGCTCTAAGCAGTCGTACCAAGAGACCCAGTACTTC. Encoded protein: CASSSKQSYQETQYF. J is TRBJ2-5 and V is TRBV5-4; D is undetermined. The length of the CDR3 is 15 residues. Germline V gene lookup returns CDR1 SGHNT and CDR2 YYREEE (reference sequence). The V end was cut by 3 bases, the J end by 0 bases, with 12 bases between.

The chain combines TRBV7-2 with TRBJ2-4; TRBD1 is a possible D gene (6 bases). From germline, CDR1 is SGHTA and CDR2 FQGNSA. The CDR3 runs 15 residues. V dropped 5 bases and J dropped 6 bases, with 17 bases sitting between them. CDR3 in amino acids: CASSPRLQGGNIQYF. The CDR3 coding sequence is TGTGCCAGCAGCCCGCGACTACAAGGGGGAAACATTCAGTACTTC.

The chain couples TRBV9 to TRBJ1-6; D may be TRBD1 (6 bases). CDR3 size: 14 residues. Per the germline V gene, CDR1 is SGDLS and CDR2 is YYNGEE. The germline V and J ends were trimmed by 3 bases and 6 bases, with 10 bases remaining between them. The CDR3 loop is CASSGTGSNSPLHF. The CDR3 DNA reads TGTGCCAGCAGCGGAACAGGGAGTAATTCACCCCTCCACTTT.

The chain combines TRBV6-1 with TRBJ2-7; D tentatively reads TRBD1 or TRBD2 (5 bases each). Germline CDR1 and CDR2: MNHNS and SASEGT. The CDR3 covers 12 residues. With 7 bases removed from V and 7 bases from J, the gap between germline ends came to 14 bases. CDR3 nucleotides: TGTGCCAGCACTTTAGGGACGGGGGAGCAGTACTTC. This sequence encodes CASTLGTGEQYF.

The chain carries TRBV5-6 and TRBJ1-3; D may be TRBD1 (6 bases). Germline CDR1 and CDR2: SGHDT and YYEEEE. Trimming removed 4 bases from V and 3 bases from J, with 11 bases in between. This CDR3 contains 14 residues. The CDR3 sequence: CASSLQGFGNTIYF. The DNA for the CDR3 is TGTGCCAGCAGCCTACAGGGCTTTGGAAACACCATATATTTT. Supplemented by reference TRBV5-6 and TRBJ1-3, the full variable domain reads DAGVTQSPTHLIKTRGQQVTLRCSPKSGHDTVSWYQQALGQGPQFIFQYYEEEERQRGNFPDRFSGHQFPNYSSELNVNALLLGDSALYLCASSLQGFGNTIYFGEGSWLTVV.